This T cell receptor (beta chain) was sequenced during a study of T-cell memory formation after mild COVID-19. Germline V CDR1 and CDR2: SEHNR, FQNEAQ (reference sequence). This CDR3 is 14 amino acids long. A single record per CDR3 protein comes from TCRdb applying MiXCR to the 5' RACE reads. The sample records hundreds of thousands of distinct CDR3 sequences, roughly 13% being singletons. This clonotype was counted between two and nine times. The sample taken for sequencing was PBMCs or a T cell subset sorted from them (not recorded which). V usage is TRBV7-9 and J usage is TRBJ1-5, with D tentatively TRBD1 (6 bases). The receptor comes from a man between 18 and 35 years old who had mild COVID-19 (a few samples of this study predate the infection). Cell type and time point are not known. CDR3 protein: CVWRGGRGNQPQHF. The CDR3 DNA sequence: TGTGTCTGGAGAGGGGGAAGGGGCAATCAGCCCCAGCATTTT.